The 18 T cell receptor beta chains given below trace back to one sample, sequenced in a study of blood T cell repertoires in COVID-19. TCRdb keeps only in-frame clones here, not all; method: immunoSEQ multiplex PCR. Seen here are around 130,000 clones, less than 90% observed once, and the top ten hold about a sixth. The sequenced sample consisted of PBMCs or T cells enriched from blood (not recorded which). Receptor source: a man aged 30 to 45 who had recovered from COVID-19.

The rearrangement joins TRBV10-2 to TRBJ1-2; D unresolved. The CDR3 length is 14 residues. Trimming removed 9 bases from V and 4 bases from J, with 18 bases in between. From germline, CDR1 is WSHSY and CDR2 SAAADI. The CDR3, as DNA: TGCGCCAGTTGCCCCCGCGGCAAGTTCTATGGCTACACCTTC. Translating it yields CASCPRGKFYGYTF.

This clone was seen a few times. This chain links TRBV30 with TRBJ2-1, with D perhaps TRBD2 (5 bases). CDR1 is GTSNPN, CDR2 SVGIG, per germline (reference sequence). V dropped 4 bases and J dropped 5 bases, with 12 bases sitting between them. This CDR3 spans 13 amino acids. The CDR3 reads CAWKTGIDNEQFF. The CDR3 DNA is TGTGCCTGGAAGACGGGAATCGACAATGAGCAGTTCTTC.

The V and J genes are TRBV5-1 and TRBJ1-3, with D possibly TRBD1 on 5 matching bases. Trimming cost V 0 bases and J 2 bases, with 9 bases left between them. There are 15 residues in the CDR3. In germline, CDR1 is SGHRS, CDR2 YFSETQ. The CDR3 DNA reads TGCGCCAGCAGCTTGGGTGCAGGGACTGGAAACACCATATATTTT. Residues: CASSLGAGTGNTIYF.

The chain has TRBV7-9 and TRBJ1-4, with 10 bases matching TRBD1. Unmatched junction bases numbered 3, after V lost 5 bases and J lost 0 bases. Germline CDR1 reads SEHNR; CDR2 reads FQNEAQ (reference sequence). This CDR3 has 16 amino acids. For the CDR3, the DNA is TGTGCCAGCAGCGCGGGACAGGGGCCAACTAATGAAAAACTGTTTTTT. Its protein is CASSAGQGPTNEKLFF.

This clone turned up a few times. Its ends do not fully match the called genes, so a read error is possible. V usage is TRBV13 and J usage is TRBJ2-7, with D possibly being TRBD2 (6 bases). The CDR3 covers 14 residues. Germline V gene data show CDR1 as PRHDT and CDR2 as FYEKMQ (reference sequence). As DNA, the CDR3 is TGTGCCAGCAGCCTAGGGACTCTTTCCTACGAGCAGTACTTC. Amino acids: CASSLGTLSYEQYF.

J is TRBJ2-7 and V is TRBV25-1; 8 bases match TRBD1. There are 15 residues in the CDR3. The V gene end was trimmed by 4 bases and the J gene end by 4 bases; junction bases not matched to a gene: 9. Germline CDR1 MGHDK, CDR2 SYGVNS. The CDR3 nucleotides are TGTGCCAGCAGTGGGACAGGGAGTGAAGTTTACGAGCAGTACTTC. Its protein product is CASSGTGSEVYEQYF.

This clone was observed many times. The chain couples TRBV27 to TRBJ2-1; 9 nucleotides match TRBD2. The J segment lost 2 bases and the V segment lost 2 bases, leaving 1 base of the junction unmatched. The CDR3 extends over 15 amino acids. Germline V gene lookup returns CDR1 MNHEY and CDR2 SMNVEV (reference sequence). CDR3 in amino acids: CASSLLAGTYNEQFF. The CDR3 nucleotides are TGTGCCAGCAGTTTACTAGCGGGAACCTACAATGAGCAGTTCTTC.

The chain employs TRBV19 and TRBJ2-7, with D maybe TRBD1 (6 bases). The length of the CDR3 is 17 residues. Trimming pared 5 bases from V and 4 bases from J, leaving 24 bases between. Germline loops: CDR1 LNHDA, CDR2 SQIVND (reference sequence). The CDR3 coding sequence is TGTGCCAGTAGTGCTACATCCACAGGGTCCCCGTGGTACGAGCAGTACTTC. Encoded protein: CASSATSTGSPWYEQYF.

V is TRBV7-9 and J is TRBJ2-1, with TRBD2 matching over 9 bases. Trimming cost V 2 bases and J 4 bases; bases outside gene matches: 9. CDR1 is SEHNR and CDR2 is FQNEAQ in the germline V gene (reference sequence). The CDR3 covers 17 residues. CDR3 nucleotides: TGTGCCAGCAGCTTATTTGCCGGGACTAGCCCATACAATGAGCAGTTCTTC. Translating gives CASSLFAGTSPYNEQFF. Based on the CDR3 plus reference TRBV7-9 and TRBJ2-1, the full variable domain is DTGVSQNPRHKITKRGQNVTFRCDPISEHNRLYWYRQTLGQGPEFLTYFQNEAQLEKSRLLSDRFSAERPKGSFSTLEIQRTEQGDSAMYLCASSLFAGTSPYNEQFFGPGTRLTVL.

The V gene is TRBV7-2, the J gene TRBJ1-5, with D uncertain. This CDR3 has 14 residues. The germline CDR1 and CDR2 sequences are SGHTA and FQGNSA. V dropped 3 bases and J dropped 0 bases, with 6 bases sitting between them. As DNA, the CDR3 is TGTGCCAGCAGCTTGTTTTATAGCAATCAGCCCCAGCATTTT. Amino acids: CASSLFYSNQPQHF.

The chain links TRBV6-4 to TRBJ2-1, with TRBD1 matching 12 bases. Germline loops: CDR1 MRHNA, CDR2 SNTAGT. V lost 4 bases to trimming and J lost 9 bases; unmatched junction nucleotides: 10. There are 16 residues in the CDR3. This CDR3 is CASSVSGTGGSGEQFF. In DNA, the CDR3 is TGTGCCAGCAGTGTCTCGGGGACAGGGGGCTCGGGTGAGCAGTTCTTC.

The sample holds many counts of this clone. In DNA form, the CDR3 reads TGTGCCAGCAGTGACTCTGCATCGAGCTCCTACAATGAGCAGTTCTTC. Translated: CASSDSASSSYNEQFF. The V and J genes are TRBV6-4 and TRBJ2-1; D unresolved. Trimming cost V 0 bases and J 0 bases, with 9 bases left between them. Per the germline V gene, CDR1 is MRHNA and CDR2 is SNTAGT. The CDR3 sequence is 16 residues long.

The rearrangement links TRBV28 to TRBJ2-7; TRBD2 agrees at 12 bases. The CDR3 contains 14 residues. J lost 6 bases, V lost 7 bases, and 7 bases had no gene match. The germline CDR1 and CDR2 sequences are MDHEN and SYDVKM. The CDR3 here is CASNPSGRATEQYF. CDR3 sequence (DNA): TGTGCCAGCAATCCTAGCGGGAGGGCCACCGAGCAGTACTTC.

V is TRBV30 and J is TRBJ2-7, with 9 bases fitting TRBD2. CDR1 is GTSNPN and CDR2 is SVGIG in the germline V gene (reference sequence). The CDR3 is 14 residues long. After removal of 8 bases from V and 2 bases from J, the junction contained 10 bases not matched to a gene. CDR3 amino acids: CAEDRGLAPYEQYF. Written as DNA, the CDR3 is TGTGCCGAGGACCGGGGACTAGCACCCTACGAGCAGTACTTC.

The V and J genes are TRBV29-1 and TRBJ2-3; D may be TRBD2 (5 bases). Per germline, CDR1 SQVTM and CDR2 ANQGSEA. There are 15 residues in the CDR3. Trimming left V 7 bases short and J 5 bases short, with 22 bases between. DNA of the CDR3: TGCAGCGCCGCGGCGCGGTACGGGGTGCTAGATACGCAGTATTTT. Translating gives CSAAARYGVLDTQYF.

V is TRBV5-1 and J is TRBJ2-5; 9 bases match TRBD1. V shed 2 bases and J 4 bases; nucleotides not matched to a gene: 6. The length of the CDR3 is 15 residues. CDR1 SGHRS and CDR2 YFSETQ come from the germline V gene. The CDR3 spells CASSFGTGRGETQYF. CDR3 bases: TGCGCCAGCAGCTTTGGGACAGGGAGGGGAGAGACCCAGTACTTC.

This chain uses TRBV5-1 with TRBJ1-1; 10 bases are shared with TRBD1. Germline V lookup: CDR1 SGHRS, CDR2 YFSETQ. CDR3 length equals 14 residues. V dropped 6 bases and J dropped 4; count of bases not matched to a gene: 6. The CDR3 here is CASKADRGTTEAFF. CDR3 in DNA: TGCGCCAGCAAAGCGGACAGGGGGACCACTGAAGCTTTCTTT.

The CDR3 sequence: CASSIFTRAEAFF. DNA for the CDR3: TGTGCCAGTAGTATTTTCACCAGGGCTGAAGCTTTCTTT. This sequence joins TRBV19 and TRBJ1-1; D perhaps matches TRBD1 (5 bases). V was pared by 3 bases and J by 6 bases, with 11 bases between. Germline assignment: CDR1 LNHDA and CDR2 SQIVND (reference sequence). CDR3 length equals 13 residues.